This T cell receptor beta chain was recovered during a study of blood T cells in healthy people across ages. Study summary: Using template switching, researchers captured about one barcoded beta molecule for each two T cells.

The germline gives CDR1 MGHRA, CDR2 YSYEKL. V was cut by 3 bases and J by 7 bases, with 18 bases left in between. CDR3 length: 16 amino acids. Every donor contributed ten milliliters of peripheral blood by blood draw. Primed by a sample-barcoded 5' primer and a J-beta primer mix, a second PCR proceeded for roughly 6 to 12 cycles. TCRdb re-called the 5' RACE reads with MiXCR, one entry per CDR3 protein. The sample includes about 1 million distinct CDR3 sequences, 40% to 55% of them seen just once. There are a few counts of this clonotype. The rearrangement uses TRBV4-1 and TRBJ1-4, with D perhaps matching TRBD1 (6 bases). What was sequenced was blood. This sequence originates from a woman aged 55-69 years in good health. The CDR3 region has the DNA TGCGCCAGCAGCCACCTCCCCGCCGGGGGCTTTGAAAAACTGTTTTTT. Translated, it gives CASSHLPAGGFEKLFF.